Listed below are T cell receptor beta chains from one sample, sequenced in a study of metastatic and nonmetastatic thyroid tumors. Using MiXCR, TCRdb re-called clones from the PCR reads. This sample yields about 15,000 clones, of which over 20% are seen a single time; over 6% belongs to the top ten. The sequencing input was tumor tissue. Receptors originate from a female donor with papillary thyroid cancer or a benign thyroid nodule (not recorded which). Some clones in this sample may be carry-over from other donors' samples. Both conserved end residues are part of each CDR3. A D gene is named only where the DNA matches it firmly.

d_call v_call cdr3_aa
- TRBV4-1 CASSQFGGTNTGELFF
TRBD2 TRBV19 CASSAPGLAVGEQYF
- TRBV11-2 CASSSRGVYYGYTF
- TRBV11-2 CASSYLLGEQYF
TRBD2 TRBV28 CASSGTSPNEQFF
TRBD2 TRBV5-1 CASSPTSDRASYEQYF
- TRBV5-1 CASREGASYEQYF
- TRBV4-1 CASSPHSTSTDTQYF
- TRBV19 CVSSPLHPDQTQYF
- TRBV7-3 CASSLTAGENTEAFF
- TRBV27 CASRRQGGGTDTQYF
- TRBV7-9 CASSLRGLTTGELLF
- TRBV5-1 CASSVSVSMNSPLHF
- TRBV2 CASSTPGHGALVTAFF
- TRBV20-1 CSASEGRIESGELFF
TRBD2 TRBV12-3/TRBV12-4 CASSPGGGVEYEQYF
- TRBV6-4 CASSEDPGAGTEAFF
- TRBV6-1 CAISVGNTRELFF
TRBD1 TRBV11-1 CASSSTGQGRFSKNIQYF
- TRBV20-1 CSTGSLEQYF